One and the same sample provided the 25 T cell receptor beta chains below, sequenced in a study of T cell responses to AZD1222 COVID-19 vaccine (dated by TCRdb to the early 2020s). Library preparation employed the immunoSEQ multiplex PCR assay. The immuneACCESS repertoire file appears here via TCRdb, limited to in-frame rearrangements. These files lack a portion of the clones; in checked studies, under half of the deficit traces to unresolved V genes, and the cause of the others is not known. The sample data list around 160,000 clones, and 90% to 95% of these were observed just once. In total, the top ten clones hold about 0.6% of the sample. The time point label on this specimen signifies: baseline before first vaccination. The sample was peripheral blood, taken on day 0 of AZD1222 vaccination. These receptors all stem from an adult in good health.

This chain connects TRBV3-1 (or the pseudogene TRBV3-2) to TRBJ1-1; 7 bases match TRBD1. CDR1 LGHDT and CDR2 YNNKEL come from the germline V gene (reference sequence). The CDR3 consists of 14 residues. V dropped 5 bases and J dropped 5; count of bases not matched to a gene: 8. The CDR3 nucleotides are TGTGCCAGCAGCATACGACAGGGCGGAACTGAAGCTTTCTTT. The encoded protein is CASSIRQGGTEAFF.

The V gene is TRBV7-9, the J gene TRBJ2-7, with D possibly being TRBD2 (6 bases). Germline CDR1 is SEHNR and CDR2 is FQNEAQ (reference sequence). V lost 2 bases and J 4 bases, leaving 9 bases between the germline ends. This CDR3 has 13 residues. The CDR3 nucleotides read TGTGCCAGCAGCTTACCCGCGGGGTACGAGCAGTACTTC. It is translated as CASSLPAGYEQYF.

This sequence joins TRBV27 and TRBJ1-1; D unresolved. The germline V gene encodes CDR1 MNHEY and CDR2 SMNVEV (reference sequence). The V and J ends lost 5 bases and 3 bases respectively, with 10 bases between them. This CDR3 is 13 amino acids long. The chain's CDR3 is CASSPRRDTEAFF. DNA of the CDR3: TGTGCCAGCAGTCCCCGTCGGGACACTGAAGCTTTCTTT.

A remark on this clone: Germline and junction disagree at one end, which may indicate a read error. The V call is TRBV27, the J call TRBJ1-6; unclear D gene. The length of the CDR3 is 13 residues. The germline gives CDR1 MNHEY, CDR2 SMNVEV (reference sequence). The CDR3 bases are TGTGCCAGCGCGAAAACCTATAACTCACCCCTCCACTTT. Its protein product is CASAKTYNSPLHF.

The gene calls are TRBV18 and TRBJ1-5; D ambiguous. V gave up 4 bases and J gave up 4 bases, with 8 bases separating them. The germline gives CDR1 KGHSH, CDR2 LQKENI. This CDR3 spans 13 amino acids. The DNA for the CDR3 is TGTGCCAGCTCACGGCAGGCGAATCAGCCCCAGCATTTT. Its translation is CASSRQANQPQHF.

This chain uses TRBV15 with TRBJ1-5; 7 bases map to TRBD1. Trimming removed 5 bases from V and 3 bases from J; junction bases left unmatched: 7. This CDR3 region has 15 residues. In germline, CDR1 is LNHNV, CDR2 YYDKDF (reference sequence). The CDR3 here is CATSRTGEINQPQHF. Here the CDR3 DNA reads TGTGCCACCAGCCGTACAGGGGAGATCAATCAGCCCCAGCATTTT.

This sequence joins TRBV28 and TRBJ1-5, with D possibly matching TRBD1 (5 bases). V was clipped by 2 bases and J by 3 bases, with 11 bases between them. The germline CDR1 and CDR2 sequences are MDHEN and SYDVKM. This CDR3 is built from 15 residues. Here the CDR3 reads CASSLETAFNQPQHF. CDR3 nucleotides: TGTGCCAGCAGTTTAGAGACAGCTTTCAATCAGCCCCAGCATTTT.

The chain is built from TRBV7-9 and TRBJ2-1; D tentatively reads TRBD1 or TRBD2 (5 bases each). V was clipped by 7 bases and J by 4 bases, with 17 bases between them. CDR3 size: 15 residues. Germline V lookup: CDR1 SEHNR, CDR2 FQNEAQ (reference sequence). The CDR3 bases are TGTGCCAGCACCCCCTGGAGAGGGGCGTACAATGAGCAGTTCTTC. Translated: CASTPWRGAYNEQFF.

This chain links TRBV27 with TRBJ1-6; D unresolved. The CDR3 is made up of 12 amino acids. Germline loops: CDR1 MNHEY, CDR2 SMNVEV (reference sequence). Trimming took off 3 bases at V and 7 bases at J, with 4 bases between the two ends. This CDR3 is CASSFRNSPLHF. The CDR3 nucleotides are TGTGCCAGCAGTTTCCGCAATTCACCCCTCCACTTT.

This chain connects TRBV19 to TRBJ2-2, with D hard to call. Deletions cut 5 bases from V and 0 bases from J, with 7 bases between. The CDR3 contains 14 residues. Germline V gives CDR1 LNHDA, CDR2 SQIVND (reference sequence). The CDR3, as DNA: TGTGCCAGTAGTTGGTCCACGAACACCGGGGAGCTGTTTTTT. This translates into CASSWSTNTGELFF.

This sequence joins TRBV19 and TRBJ2-7; perhaps TRBD2 as D (6 bases). This CDR3 region has 15 residues. Germline CDR1 LNHDA, CDR2 SQIVND (reference sequence). V lost 10 bases and J 0 bases, leaving 19 bases between the germline ends. CDR3 loop: CATKSFPGDSYEQYF. The CDR3 coding sequence is TGTGCCACCAAATCGTTTCCGGGAGACTCCTACGAGCAGTACTTC.

V gene TRBV5-1 combines with J gene TRBJ2-7, with 9 bases matching TRBD1. The CDR3 totals 15 residues. Germline assignment: CDR1 SGHRS and CDR2 YFSETQ. With V trimmed by 4 bases and J by 9 bases, 14 bases remained unmatched. The CDR3 region is CASSATGTGLQGQYF. Written as DNA, the CDR3 is TGCGCCAGCAGCGCAACCGGGACAGGGCTCCAGGGGCAGTACTTC.

J is TRBJ1-2 and V is TRBV12-5; D may be TRBD1 (5 bases). The CDR3 length is 12 residues. Germline loops: CDR1 LGHNT, CDR2 FRNRAP. V was cut by 11 bases and J by 4 bases, with 14 bases left in between. CDR3 protein: CAAHRRPYGYTF. The CDR3 region has the DNA TGTGCTGCTCACAGGCGCCCCTATGGCTACACCTTC.

This clone has just one count. The CDR3 DNA reads as TGTGCCAGCAGCTTAGTGCCCGTCACCGGGGAGCTGTTTTTT. Protein: CASSLVPVTGELFF. The V call is TRBV7-8, the J call TRBJ2-2, with D unclear. Germline V gene sequence: CDR1 SGHVS, CDR2 FQNEAQ. The ends were cut back, 1 base at V and 4 bases at J, with 7 bases in the middle. The CDR3 covers 14 residues. Complete variable domain (other parts from reference TRBV7-8 and TRBJ2-2): GAGVSQSPRYKVAKRGQDVALRCDPISGHVSLFWYQQALGQGPEFLTYFQNEAQLDKSGLPSDRFFAERPEGSVSTLKIQRTQQEDSAVYLCASSLVPVTGELFFGEGSRLTVL.

V usage is TRBV7-9 and J usage is TRBJ1-4; the match to TRBD1 covers 7 bases. This CDR3 spans 17 amino acids. J lost 5 bases, V lost 4 bases, and 13 bases had no gene match. Germline V gene lookup returns CDR1 SEHNR and CDR2 FQNEAQ (reference sequence). CDR3 nucleotide sequence: TGTGCCAGCAGCTCCAAGGTGGCAACACAGGGGAATGAAAAACTGTTTTTT. This gives the protein CASSSKVATQGNEKLFF. The variable domain in full, with the rest retrieved from reference TRBV7-9 and TRBJ1-4, is DTGVSQNPRHKITKRGQNVTFRCDPISEHNRLYWYRQTLGQGPEFLTYFQNEAQLEKSRLLSDRFSAERPKGSFSTLEIQRTEQGDSAMYLCASSSKVATQGNEKLFFGSGTQLSVL.

This clone was recorded a few times. The chain couples TRBV9 to TRBJ1-1, with D perhaps TRBD1 (5 bases). V was pared by 6 bases and J by 1 base, with 16 bases between. Germline CDR1 and CDR2: SGDLS and YYNGEE. The CDR3 spans 15 residues. The CDR3 loop is CASTPDLQGNTEAFF. CDR3 nucleotide sequence: TGTGCCAGCACCCCGGACCTTCAGGGGAACACTGAAGCTTTCTTT. Based on the CDR3 plus reference TRBV9 and TRBJ1-1, the full variable domain is DSGVTQTPKHLITATGQRVTLRCSPRSGDLSVYWYQQSLDQGLQFLIQYYNGEERAKGNILERFSAQQFPDLHSELNLSSLELGDSALYFCASTPDLQGNTEAFFGQGTRLTVV.

V is TRBV3-1 (or the pseudogene TRBV3-2) and J is TRBJ1-1; 9 bases align to TRBD1. Germline assignment: CDR1 LGHDT and CDR2 YNNKEL (reference sequence). This CDR3 has 16 residues. V was pared by 0 bases and J by 4 bases, with 6 bases of the junction left unmatched. The CDR3 DNA follows: TGTGCCAGCAGCCAAGACCCCCTGACAGGGGGCACTGAAGCTTTCTTT. It yields the protein CASSQDPLTGGTEAFF.

The V and J genes are TRBV11-2 and TRBJ2-3, with no clear D. Germline V gives CDR1 SGHAT, CDR2 FQNNGV. This CDR3 has 16 amino acids. Trimming left V 0 bases short and J 6 bases short, with 16 bases between. This CDR3 is CASSLEATDQRDTQYF. The CDR3 nucleotides read TGTGCCAGCAGCTTAGAAGCTACGGACCAGAGGGATACGCAGTATTTT.

This clone has just one count. The chain links TRBV3-1 (or the pseudogene TRBV3-2) to TRBJ1-2, with unresolved D. From germline, CDR1 is LGHDT and CDR2 YNNKEL (reference sequence). The CDR3 spans 14 residues. V lost 4 bases and J 0 bases, leaving 9 bases between the germline ends. CDR3 sequence: CASSPGHSNYGYTF. In DNA form, the CDR3 reads TGTGCCAGCAGCCCAGGTCACTCTAACTATGGCTACACCTTC.

V gene TRBV9 combines with J gene TRBJ2-2; D assignment may be TRBD1 or TRBD2 (5 bases each). Trimming took off 0 bases at V and 4 bases at J, with 10 bases between the two ends. CDR1 is SGDLS and CDR2 is YYNGEE in the germline V gene. The CDR3 totals 15 residues. In DNA, the CDR3 is TGTGCCAGCAGCGTAGACGTAGGGACCACCGGGGAGCTGTTTTTT. It is translated as CASSVDVGTTGELFF.

V gene TRBV27 combines with J gene TRBJ1-5; the match to TRBD1 covers 12 bases. V was clipped by 5 bases and J by 7 bases; unmatched bases: 3. The CDR3 sequence is 14 residues long. Per the germline V gene, CDR1 is MNHEY and CDR2 is SMNVEV (reference sequence). CDR3 in DNA: TGTGCCAGCAGTGGAGGGACAGGGGGCCAGCCCCAGCATTTT. Amino acids: CASSGGTGGQPQHF.

This rearrangement joins TRBV6-1 to TRBJ2-1; D uncertain. V was shortened by 1 base and J by 4 bases, with 11 bases between the two germline ends. Germline V gives CDR1 MNHNS, CDR2 SASEGT. CDR3 length equals 15 residues. CDR3 DNA: TGTGCCAGCAGTGAAGATCAGGTTTGGTACAATGAGCAGTTCTTC. Translated, it gives CASSEDQVWYNEQFF.

The table lists this clone with a count of one. As DNA, the CDR3 is TGTGCCAGCAGCCAAGCACTGGGACCCCAAGGTGTCAATGAGCAGTTCTTC. It translates to CASSQALGPQGVNEQFF. The chain employs TRBV14 and TRBJ2-1, with D perhaps being TRBD1 or TRBD2 (5 bases each). Germline V CDR1 and CDR2: SGHDN, FVKESK. CDR3 size: 17 residues. V gave up 1 base and J gave up 6 bases, with 19 bases separating them.

This chain's CDR3 is CASSLYGYEQYF. In DNA form, the CDR3 reads TGTGCCAGCAGCTTATATGGGTACGAGCAGTACTTC. The J gene is TRBJ2-7, the V gene TRBV13, with D unclear. V was trimmed by 2 bases and J by 4 bases, leaving 6 bases between them. This CDR3 region has 12 residues. Germline V gives CDR1 PRHDT, CDR2 FYEKMQ (reference sequence).

The chain combines TRBV2 with TRBJ1-5, with D possibly matching TRBD1 (5 bases). The germline gives CDR1 SNHLY, CDR2 FYNNEI. The CDR3 contains 16 residues. Trimming cost V 6 bases and J 2 bases, with 17 bases left between them. Here the CDR3 reads CASRLDTLGGNQPQHF. CDR3 DNA: TGTGCCAGCAGACTTGACACGCTGGGGGGCAATCAGCCCCAGCATTTT.